These T cell receptor beta chains were read from a single sample in a study of T cell repertoires in cytomegalovirus infection. TCRdb used MiXCR to reprocess the reads, holding one entry per CDR3 protein. The sample contains about 140,000 distinct CDR3 sequences, over 30% of which appear only once. These receptors are not linked to any known antigen. The source was CD8+ T cells from cultured PBMCs, collected from culture after CMV antigen stimulation. These TCRs come from a human donor in good health (CMV status not recorded). Some clones in this sample may be carry-over from other donors' samples. Each CDR3 is given with its conserved first and last residue. The order of the fields is CDR3 protein, CDR3 DNA, D gene, J gene, V gene, clone size. A D gene is named only where the DNA matches it firmly. Rows give clone size only sometimes, using once, few, many, or a class for an expanded clone.

cdr3_aa: CASSLAGNGYTF
cdr3_nt: TGTGCCAGCAGTTTAGCGGGTAATGGCTACACCTTC
d_call: -
j_call: TRBJ1-2
v_call: TRBV12-3/TRBV12-4
clone_size: -

cdr3_aa: CASRLSGNTEAFF
cdr3_nt: TGTGCCAGTAGACTTTCCGGGAACACTGAAGCTTTCTTT
d_call: -
j_call: TRBJ1-1
v_call: TRBV19
clone_size: -

cdr3_aa: CASSSTAGLTEAFF
cdr3_nt: TGTGCCAGCAGCTCGACGGCGGGGCTGACTGAAGCTTTCTTT
d_call: -
j_call: TRBJ1-1
v_call: TRBV7-9
clone_size: -

cdr3_aa: CSARDYSGGIQETQYF
cdr3_nt: TGCAGTGCTAGAGATTATAGCGGGGGGATCCAAGAGACCCAGTACTTC
d_call: TRBD2
j_call: TRBJ2-5
v_call: TRBV20-1
clone_size: -

cdr3_aa: CASSLNDNEQFF
cdr3_nt: TGTGCCAGCAGTTTGAACGACAATGAGCAGTTCTTC
d_call: -
j_call: TRBJ2-1
v_call: TRBV12-3/TRBV12-4
clone_size: few

cdr3_aa: CSAKGLEETQYF
cdr3_nt: TGCAGTGCTAAGGGACTTGAAGAGACCCAGTACTTC
d_call: -
j_call: TRBJ2-5
v_call: TRBV20-1
clone_size: once

cdr3_aa: CASSLEGGGWGYTF
cdr3_nt: TGTGCCAGCAGCTTAGAGGGGGGGGGCTGGGGCTACACCTTC
d_call: -
j_call: TRBJ1-2
v_call: TRBV7-2
clone_size: -

cdr3_aa: CASSTHRYRDYGYTF
cdr3_nt: TGTGCCAGCAGTACGCATAGGTACAGGGACTATGGCTACACCTTC
d_call: -
j_call: TRBJ1-2
v_call: TRBV27
clone_size: -

cdr3_aa: CASRLAGRTGELFF
cdr3_nt: TGTGCCAGTAGACTAGCGGGTAGGACCGGGGAGCTGTTTTTT
d_call: TRBD2
j_call: TRBJ2-2
v_call: TRBV12-3/TRBV12-4
clone_size: -

cdr3_aa: CATGDYRASEAFF
cdr3_nt: TGTGCCACGGGGGATTACAGGGCATCCGAAGCTTTCTTT
d_call: -
j_call: TRBJ1-1
v_call: TRBV6-6
clone_size: few

cdr3_aa: CASSPGTGVIQPQHF
cdr3_nt: TGTGCCAGCAGCCCCGGGACAGGGGTGATTCAGCCCCAGCATTTT
d_call: TRBD1
j_call: TRBJ1-5
v_call: TRBV7-8
clone_size: -

cdr3_aa: CASRGLAGSDSYEQYF
cdr3_nt: TGTGCCAGCAGGGGACTAGCGGGGTCCGATTCCTACGAGCAGTACTTC
d_call: TRBD2
j_call: TRBJ2-7
v_call: TRBV27
clone_size: -

cdr3_aa: CASRPLDYGYTF
cdr3_nt: TGTGCCAGCAGGCCTCTCGACTATGGCTACACCTTC
d_call: -
j_call: TRBJ1-2
v_call: TRBV7-9
clone_size: -

cdr3_aa: CASSEETSGGGGEQFF
cdr3_nt: TGTGCCAGCAGTGAGGAGACTAGCGGGGGAGGGGGTGAGCAGTTCTTC
d_call: TRBD2
j_call: TRBJ2-1
v_call: TRBV2
clone_size: -

cdr3_aa: CASSFRRVTDTQYF
cdr3_nt: TGTGCCAGCAGCTTCCGTAGAGTCACAGATACGCAGTATTTT
d_call: -
j_call: TRBJ2-3
v_call: TRBV7-2
clone_size: many

cdr3_aa: CASSLTAAEQFF
cdr3_nt: TGTGCCAGCAGCTTAACCGCTGCTGAGCAGTTCTTC
d_call: -
j_call: TRBJ2-1
v_call: TRBV7-3
clone_size: -

cdr3_aa: CASSFMSGAYNEQFF
cdr3_nt: TGTGCCAGCAGTTTTATGAGCGGGGCCTACAATGAGCAGTTCTTC
d_call: TRBD2
j_call: TRBJ2-1
v_call: TRBV6-6
clone_size: many

cdr3_aa: CSVGDGNNEQFF
cdr3_nt: TGCAGCGTTGGGGACGGGAACAATGAGCAGTTCTTC
d_call: -
j_call: TRBJ2-1
v_call: TRBV29-1
clone_size: -

cdr3_aa: CSAVFATDLEAFF
cdr3_nt: TGCAGCGCCGTATTCGCCACAGACCTTGAAGCTTTCTTT
d_call: -
j_call: TRBJ1-1
v_call: TRBV29-1
clone_size: -

cdr3_aa: CASSLGDSEQFF
cdr3_nt: TGTGCCAGCAGTTTGGGGGATTCTGAGCAGTTCTTC
d_call: -
j_call: TRBJ2-1
v_call: TRBV28
clone_size: -

cdr3_aa: CASSIPSRDNQPQHF
cdr3_nt: TGTGCCAGTAGTATCCCCTCCAGGGACAATCAGCCCCAGCATTTT
d_call: -
j_call: TRBJ1-5
v_call: TRBV19
clone_size: few

cdr3_aa: CASSVEGLQRKRDTEAFF
cdr3_nt: TGTGCCAGCAGTGTCGAGGGGCTCCAGAGAAAGAGGGACACTGAAGCTTTCTTT
d_call: -
j_call: TRBJ1-1
v_call: TRBV7-8
clone_size: many

cdr3_aa: CASSLTDSSYEQYF
cdr3_nt: TGTGCCAGCAGCCTGACGGATAGCTCCTACGAGCAGTACTTC
d_call: -
j_call: TRBJ2-7
v_call: TRBV27
clone_size: few

cdr3_aa: CSARDSGTSYEQYF
cdr3_nt: TGCAGTGCTAGAGATTCGGGGACCTCCTACGAGCAGTACTTC
d_call: -
j_call: TRBJ2-7
v_call: TRBV20-1
clone_size: -

cdr3_aa: CASSPEGGASTDTQYF
cdr3_nt: TGTGCCAGCAGCCCCGAGGGGGGGGCTAGCACAGATACGCAGTATTTT
d_call: -
j_call: TRBJ2-3
v_call: TRBV7-8
clone_size: -

cdr3_aa: CASSQELGAQGETQYF
cdr3_nt: TGCGCCAGCAGCCAAGAGCTAGGGGCCCAGGGGGAGACCCAGTACTTC
d_call: -
j_call: TRBJ2-5
v_call: TRBV4-1
clone_size: few

cdr3_aa: CASSMGGGSYNEQFF
cdr3_nt: TGTGCCAGTAGTATGGGTGGGGGCTCCTACAATGAGCAGTTCTTC
d_call: -
j_call: TRBJ2-1
v_call: TRBV19
clone_size: -

cdr3_aa: CASRISSGEQETLYF
cdr3_nt: TGTGCCAGCAGGATATCTAGCGGGGAACAAGAGACCCTGTACTTC
d_call: TRBD2
j_call: TRBJ2-5
v_call: TRBV28
clone_size: -

cdr3_aa: CSVEGDPGVMNTEAFF
cdr3_nt: TGCAGCGTTGAAGGGGACCCCGGGGTCATGAACACTGAAGCTTTCTTT
d_call: -
j_call: TRBJ1-1
v_call: TRBV29-1
clone_size: -

cdr3_aa: CASSYNAARTEAFF
cdr3_nt: TGTGCCAGCAGTTATAACGCCGCAAGGACTGAAGCTTTCTTT
d_call: -
j_call: TRBJ1-1
v_call: TRBV6-5
clone_size: few

cdr3_aa: CASSIVDSYNEQFF
cdr3_nt: TGTGCCAGTAGTATAGTTGACAGCTACAATGAGCAGTTCTTC
d_call: -
j_call: TRBJ2-1
v_call: TRBV19
clone_size: -

cdr3_aa: CASSEGEEAFF
cdr3_nt: TGTGCCAGCAGTGAAGGGGAGGAGGCTTTCTTT
d_call: -
j_call: TRBJ1-1
v_call: TRBV2
clone_size: -

cdr3_aa: CASPQGGPNYGYTF
cdr3_nt: TGTGCCAGCCCCCAGGGGGGGCCGAACTATGGCTACACCTTC
d_call: TRBD1
j_call: TRBJ1-2
v_call: TRBV7-2
clone_size: many

cdr3_aa: CATSDVLDEQFF
cdr3_nt: TGTGCCACCAGTGACGTCTTGGATGAGCAGTTCTTC
d_call: -
j_call: TRBJ2-1
v_call: TRBV24-1
clone_size: -

cdr3_aa: CASSKWTGIMGQPQHF
cdr3_nt: TGTGCCAGCAGCAAGTGGACAGGGATCATGGGCCAGCCCCAGCATTTT
d_call: TRBD1
j_call: TRBJ1-5
v_call: TRBV7-2
clone_size: few

cdr3_aa: CASSFTTEDTQYF
cdr3_nt: TGTGCCAGCAGTTTCACTACTGAAGATACGCAGTATTTT
d_call: -
j_call: TRBJ2-3
v_call: TRBV28
clone_size: -

cdr3_aa: CASSLEGTSGTGELFF
cdr3_nt: TGTGCCAGCAGCTTAGAAGGGACTAGCGGCACCGGGGAGCTGTTTTTT
d_call: TRBD2
j_call: TRBJ2-2
v_call: TRBV5-4
clone_size: -

cdr3_aa: CASSDGTTYEQYF
cdr3_nt: TGTGCCAGCAGCGACGGGACCACATACGAGCAGTACTTC
d_call: -
j_call: TRBJ2-7
v_call: TRBV27
clone_size: -

cdr3_aa: CASSLGQGSNNEQFF
cdr3_nt: TGTGCCAGCAGCTTGGGTCAGGGTTCGAACAATGAGCAGTTCTTC
d_call: -
j_call: TRBJ2-1
v_call: TRBV7-6
clone_size: -

cdr3_aa: CASSYMESRSGYTF
cdr3_nt: TGTGCCAGCAGTTACATGGAGTCTAGGAGCGGCTACACCTTC
d_call: -
j_call: TRBJ1-2
v_call: TRBV6-5
clone_size: -

cdr3_aa: CASSLSRGNRDNEQFF
cdr3_nt: TGTGCCAGCAGTTTATCGAGGGGAAATAGGGACAATGAGCAGTTCTTC
d_call: -
j_call: TRBJ2-1
v_call: TRBV27
clone_size: few

cdr3_aa: CSAPNNRGTNEQFF
cdr3_nt: TGCAGTGCTCCGAACAACAGGGGGACGAATGAGCAGTTCTTC
d_call: TRBD1
j_call: TRBJ2-1
v_call: TRBV20-1
clone_size: -

cdr3_aa: CASNWGVTDTQYF
cdr3_nt: TGTGCCAGCAATTGGGGGGTGACAGATACGCAGTATTTT
d_call: -
j_call: TRBJ2-3
v_call: TRBV25-1
clone_size: few

cdr3_aa: CASSYFPQGTEAFF
cdr3_nt: TGTGCCAGCAGTTACTTCCCACAGGGCACTGAAGCTTTCTTT
d_call: -
j_call: TRBJ1-1
v_call: TRBV6-2/TRBV6-3
clone_size: -

cdr3_aa: CASSPCTAGGRDTQYF
cdr3_nt: TGCGCCAGCAGCCCCTGCACGGCGGGGGGGCGAGATACGCAGTATTTT
d_call: TRBD2
j_call: TRBJ2-3
v_call: TRBV23-1
clone_size: -